These 22 T cell receptor beta chains share one sample of origin, sequenced in a study of blood T cell repertoires in COVID-19. Generated by immunoSEQ multiplex PCR, the TCRdb table keeps only in-frame clones and is missing some. The sample yields more than 250,000 clones, roughly 86% seen once. Source material: PBMCs or T cells enriched from blood (not recorded which). The receptors derive from a woman in her late teens or twenties who had recovered from COVID-19.

V and J are TRBV9 and TRBJ1-5; D remains ambiguous. V dropped 0 bases and J dropped 0 bases, with 7 bases sitting between them. The CDR3 sequence is 15 residues long. Germline V gene data show CDR1 as SGDLS and CDR2 as YYNGEE. The CDR3: CASSVGATSNQPQHF. In nucleotides, the CDR3 is TGTGCCAGCAGCGTAGGGGCAACTAGCAATCAGCCCCAGCATTTT.

This clone came up once. The V gene is TRBV9, the J gene TRBJ2-7, with 8 positions matching TRBD2. V was clipped by 7 bases and J by 5 bases; unmatched bases: 14. The germline gives CDR1 SGDLS, CDR2 YYNGEE. The length of the CDR3 is 15 residues. CDR3 sequence: CASPGGGTRFDEQYF. CDR3 bases: TGTGCCAGCCCGGGGGGGGGTACGAGGTTCGACGAGCAGTACTTC. Together with reference TRBV9 and TRBJ2-7, the CDR3 gives the full variable domain: DSGVTQTPKHLITATGQRVTLRCSPRSGDLSVYWYQQSLDQGLQFLIQYYNGEERAKGNILERFSAQQFPDLHSELNLSSLELGDSALYFCASPGGGTRFDEQYFGPGTRLTVT.

This rearrangement joins TRBV24-1 to TRBJ2-5; 10 bases are a match to TRBD1. V was pared by 6 bases and J by 4 bases, with 4 bases of the junction left unmatched. The germline V gene has CDR1 KGHDR and CDR2 SFDVKD. The CDR3 loop spans 14 amino acids. In DNA form, the CDR3 reads TGTGCCACCAGTTGGGACAGGGGCCGAGAGACCCAGTACTTC. This encodes CATSWDRGRETQYF.

This sequence joins TRBV24-1 and TRBJ2-3, with D perhaps TRBD1 (6 bases). Trimming pared 4 bases from V and 6 bases from J, leaving 19 bases between. This CDR3 is built from 16 residues. Germline V lookup: CDR1 KGHDR, CDR2 SFDVKD. The CDR3 DNA sequence: TGTGCCACCAGTGAGTCAGCAGGGGCGACGAGGGATACGCAGTATTTT. Its protein is CATSESAGATRDTQYF.

V usage is TRBV11-2 and J usage is TRBJ2-7; TRBD2 matches at 9 bases. Losses at the gene ends were 5 bases for V and 1 base for J; bases not matched to a gene: 3. The CDR3 runs to 14 residues. Germline V gene lookup returns CDR1 SGHAT and CDR2 FQNNGV. The CDR3 reads CASSLGLASYEQYF. The CDR3 coding sequence is TGTGCCAGCAGCCTAGGACTAGCGTCCTACGAGCAGTACTTC. The whole variable domain, remainder taken from reference TRBV11-2 and TRBJ2-7, is EAGVAQSPRYKIIEKRQSVAFWCNPISGHATLYWYQQILGQGPKLLIQFQNNGVVDDSQLPKDRFSAERLKGVDSTLKIQPAKLEDSAVYLCASSLGLASYEQYFGPGTRLTVT.

The CDR3 nucleotides read TGTGCCATCAGCGGGGGGGATTCCTACGAGCAGTACTTC. Translating it yields CAISGGDSYEQYF. J is TRBJ2-7 and V is TRBV10-3; 8 nucleotides agree with TRBD2. This CDR3 is built from 13 residues. Trimming cost V 6 bases and J 1 base; bases outside gene matches: 2. Germline V gives CDR1 ENHRY, CDR2 SYGVKD.

The V gene is TRBV3-1 (or the pseudogene TRBV3-2), the J gene TRBJ2-3; no clear D. The V end lost 3 bases, the J end lost 0 bases, and 10 bases lay between the germline ends. The CDR3 consists of 15 residues. Germline values: CDR1 LGHDT, CDR2 YNNKEL (reference sequence). The DNA for the CDR3 is TGTGCCAGCAGCCAGCGGATACTAAGCACAGATACGCAGTATTTT. Its translation is CASSQRILSTDTQYF.

This clone has a handful of counts. The chain combines TRBV5-6 with TRBJ2-7; no reliable D call. The V end was cut by 0 bases, the J end by 0 bases, with 4 bases between. Germline assignment: CDR1 SGHDT and CDR2 YYEEEE. The CDR3 loop spans 13 amino acids. CDR3 sequence (DNA): TGTGCCAGCAGCTTGGGCAGCTCCTACGAGCAGTACTTC. Protein sequence: CASSLGSSYEQYF.

This chain joins TRBV30 and TRBJ1-5; TRBD1 aligns across 7 bases. J was trimmed by 2 bases and V by 3 bases; bases with no gene match: 4. This CDR3 region has 14 residues. In germline, CDR1 is GTSNPN, CDR2 SVGIG (reference sequence). CDR3 in amino acids: CAWRPTGGNQPQHF. DNA of the CDR3: TGTGCCTGGAGGCCCACAGGGGGCAATCAGCCCCAGCATTTT.

In this sample, this clone turned up once. The V and J genes are TRBV24-1 and TRBJ2-2; 7 nucleotides match TRBD2. Germline loops: CDR1 KGHDR, CDR2 SFDVKD. The CDR3 has 16 residues. With 7 bases clipped from V and 7 bases from J, the junction kept 14 bases outside the gene matches. The CDR3 loop is CATSDRTGEGRGELFF. The CDR3 bases are TGTGCCACCAGCGATCGGACGGGGGAGGGACGCGGGGAGCTGTTTTTT.

This clone was detected only a few times. The chain recombines TRBV3-1 (or the pseudogene TRBV3-2) with TRBJ2-7; D not resolved. The ends were cut back, 1 base at V and 4 bases at J, with 8 bases in the middle. The CDR3 loop spans 13 amino acids. The germline gives CDR1 LGHDT, CDR2 YNNKEL (reference sequence). In DNA form, the CDR3 reads TGTGCCAGCAGCCAAGTCCTAGGTTACGAGCAGTACTTC. This sequence encodes CASSQVLGYEQYF.

The chain joins TRBV5-1 to TRBJ1-2, with 7 nucleotides matching TRBD1. This CDR3 region has 14 residues. V gave up 5 bases and J gave up 0 bases; unmatched junction bases: 4. The germline CDR1 and CDR2 sequences are SGHRS and YFSETQ. The CDR3 sequence is CASRRTGANYGYTF. Here the CDR3 DNA reads TGCGCCAGCAGAAGGACAGGCGCTAACTATGGCTACACCTTC.

The rearrangement joins TRBV6-5 to TRBJ2-3; TRBD2 aligns across 7 bases. Germline CDR1 is MNHEY and CDR2 is SVGAGI. Trimming at V came to 6 bases and at J to 2 bases, leaving 8 bases not matched to a gene. The CDR3 has 15 amino acids. The CDR3 loop is CASSHRAGLTDTQYF. CDR3 DNA: TGTGCCAGCAGCCACAGAGCGGGGCTCACAGATACGCAGTATTTT.

This chain uses TRBV4-3 with TRBJ2-3; D is undetermined. Per germline, CDR1 LGHNA and CDR2 YSLEER. The CDR3 has 17 amino acids. Trimming took off 0 bases at V and 4 bases at J, with 17 bases between the two ends. The CDR3 DNA sequence: TGCGCCAGCAGCCAAGAATTAAGGCTAGTCAACGCAGATACGCAGTATTTT. Translation gives CASSQELRLVNADTQYF.

This CDR3 is CASSVGSDYHEQYF. CDR3 in DNA: TGTGCCAGCAGCGTAGGATCAGATTACCACGAGCAGTACTTC. The chain couples TRBV9 to TRBJ2-7; no firm D call. The CDR3 sequence is 14 residues long. CDR1 and CDR2 from the germline V gene are SGDLS and YYNGEE. With 0 bases removed from V and 5 bases from J, the gap between germline ends came to 12 bases.

The rearrangement joins TRBV2 to TRBJ2-3; 10 bases are shared with TRBD1. This CDR3 comprises 16 residues. Germline V lookup: CDR1 SNHLY, CDR2 FYNNEI. The trim removed 4 bases at V and 2 bases at J, leaving 6 bases unmatched. CDR3 in amino acids: CASSGGTGDATDTQYF. The CDR3, as DNA: TGTGCCAGCAGTGGAGGGACAGGGGATGCCACAGATACGCAGTATTTT.

The chain joins TRBV10-1 to TRBJ2-3, with 8 bases lining up with TRBD2. The V gene's germline CDR1 is WNHNN and CDR2 SYGVQD (reference sequence). This CDR3 is 17 amino acids long. Trimming cost V 6 bases and J 5 bases; bases outside gene matches: 16. CDR3 coding DNA: TGCGCCAGCAGCCCCCGGACGGGACTAGGGGTCCGAGATACGCAGTATTTT. This translates into CASSPRTGLGVRDTQYF.

The chain couples TRBV28 to TRBJ2-5, with 7 bases identical to TRBD1. The CDR3 totals 16 residues. The germline CDR1 and CDR2 sequences are MDHEN and SYDVKM. Germline trimming cut 3 bases from V and 2 bases from J; bases unmatched to any gene: 9. CDR3 nucleotides: TGTGCCAGCAGTTTCAGGGGACAGCCGCTACAAGAGACCCAGTACTTC. Translating gives CASSFRGQPLQETQYF.

The chain links TRBV4-1 to TRBJ2-3, with TRBD2 matching over 7 bases. The CDR3 covers 19 residues. V was clipped by 2 bases and J by 2 bases; unmatched bases: 16. Germline CDR1 reads MGHRA; CDR2 reads YSYEKL. For the CDR3, the DNA is TGCGCCAGCAGCCAAAGGGGACCGAGGCGGGAGCAACTCACAGATACGCAGTATTTT. It yields the protein CASSQRGPRREQLTDTQYF.

J is TRBJ2-5 and V is TRBV2; TRBD1 aligns across 9 bases. Germline lookup yields CDR1 SNHLY and CDR2 FYNNEI. With V trimmed by 7 bases and J by 4 bases, 16 bases remained unmatched. The CDR3 sequence is 17 residues long. The CDR3 DNA follows: TGTGCCAGCACTAAACCCCGGGACAGGGAACACACAGAGACCCAGTACTTC. This translates into CASTKPRDREHTETQYF.

The chain has TRBV4-3 and TRBJ1-5, with D uncertain. The ends were cut back, 0 bases at V and 0 bases at J, with 12 bases in the middle. The CDR3 sequence is 17 residues long. Per the germline V gene, CDR1 is LGHNA and CDR2 is YSLEER. The CDR3 protein is CASSQDALIYSNQPQHF. The DNA for the CDR3 is TGCGCCAGCAGCCAAGATGCCCTTATCTATAGCAATCAGCCCCAGCATTTT.

This clone was recorded a few times. The chain uses TRBV7-9 and TRBJ2-1, with TRBD2 identical over 8 bases. V lost 5 bases, J lost 3 bases, and 6 bases stayed unmatched. The CDR3 extends over 15 amino acids. Per the germline V gene, CDR1 is SEHNR and CDR2 is FQNEAQ (reference sequence). CDR3 sequence reads: CASSDIAGHYNEQFF. For the CDR3, the DNA is TGTGCCAGCAGCGATATAGCGGGACACTACAATGAGCAGTTCTTC.